The source of this T cell receptor (beta chain) is a study of OX40 agonist ivuxolimab in advanced cancers. The study, taken as a whole, reports: Expansion of clones was among the lowest in partial responders at 0.1-3.0 mg/kg. At doses 0.1 to 3.0 mg/kg, CD4+ and CD8+ clones expanded.

Method: immunoSEQ multiplex PCR; TCRdb's copy keeps in-frame clones and lacks some. The profile covers more than 45,000 clones, with just over 85% appearing a single time and about 0.95% taken by the ten largest. Notes on this clone: Its antigen is as yet unknown.

V lost 4 bases to trimming and J lost 0 bases, with 10 bases between them. Germline assignment: CDR1 SEHNR and CDR2 FQNEAQ (reference sequence). The CDR3 is 14 residues long. The chain is built from TRBV7-9 and TRBJ2-7, with D perhaps matching TRBD1 or TRBD2 (5 bases each). This TCR came from an adult with an advanced solid tumor such as melanoma, head and neck, liver or kidney cancer. Material: CD4+ or CD8+ T cells sorted from blood, obtained in a trial of the OX40 agonist ivuxolimab. The CDR3 sequence is CASSSGRDSYEQYF. Written as DNA, the CDR3 is TGTGCCAGCAGCTCGGGACGGGACTCCTACGAGCAGTACTTC.